Shown below are 4 T cell receptor beta chains from a single sample sequenced in a study of blood T cell repertoires in COVID-19. This table comes from immunoSEQ multiplex PCR, and its TCRdb copy is limited to in-frame clones, with some not included. The sample carries about 100,000 clones, roughly 89% recorded once. Input material: peripheral blood. These TCRs come from a human donor with COVID-19, enrolled during active disease. The donor label of this sample is uncertain.

V is TRBV25-1 and J is TRBJ2-7, with 9 bases that match TRBD1. This CDR3 spans 16 amino acids. CDR1 MGHDK and CDR2 SYGVNS come from the germline V gene. The ends lost 4 bases at V and 3 bases at J; junction bases unmatched: 10. The CDR3 DNA is TGTGCCAGCAGTGGGTGGGGACAGGGAAACTTCTACGAGCAGTACTTC. Its protein is CASSGWGQGNFYEQYF.

A remark on this clone: The limits of the CDR3 on the DNA are not certain, so only TCRdb's listed CDR3 is given. The rearrangement uses TRBV28 and TRBJ2-3; the D call TRBD2 from the table was never checked on the DNA. CDR1 and CDR2 (germline): MDHEN, SYDVKM. The CDR3 has 16 residues if both end residues are counted. The CDR3 loop is CASSSSRALNTDTQYF.

The chain carries TRBV5-1 and TRBJ1-1, with D maybe TRBD1 (5 bases). The CDR3 contains 16 residues. CDR1 is SGHRS, CDR2 YFSETQ, per germline. Trimming left V 2 bases short and J 3 bases short, with 17 bases between. CDR3 sequence: CASSFVQGIYDTEAFF. In nucleotides, the CDR3 is TGCGCCAGCAGCTTCGTGCAGGGTATTTATGACACTGAAGCTTTCTTT.

The rearrangement joins TRBV7-2 to TRBJ2-1; D perhaps matches TRBD2 (6 bases). This CDR3 is 15 amino acids long. Trimming cost V 1 base and J 4 bases, with 11 bases left between them. Germline V CDR1 and CDR2: SGHTA, FQGNSA. The CDR3 DNA sequence: TGTGCCAGCAGCTTAGGCAAGGGACTTTACAATGAGCAGTTCTTC. Protein: CASSLGKGLYNEQFF.